These 19 T cell receptor beta chains were sequenced from one sample in a study of molecular identifiers for immune sequencing clone quantification. TCRdb ran MiXCR on the PCR reads and lists one entry per CDR3 protein. In the table there are 100,000 or so distinct CDR3 sequences, roughly 38% of which are singletons. The specimen was naive CD8+ T cells from blood, with Jurkat cell RNA spiked in. The subset denotes: FACS-sorted CD8+CD4-CCR7+CD45RA+ naive T cells. These receptor sequences come from a human donor in good health. Some libraries in this study had Jurkat cell RNA spiked in.

Remarks on this clonotype: It may be a read error: a sequence one base away is much more abundant. The chain combines TRBV5-6 with TRBJ2-7; 8 bases line up with TRBD2. The CDR3 is made up of 14 amino acids. The ends lost 4 bases at V and 9 bases at J; junction bases unmatched: 12. Germline CDR1 SGHDT, CDR2 YYEEEE. The CDR3 protein is CASSPTMGAGGQYF. CDR3 nucleotide sequence: TGTGCCAGCAGCCCCACCATGGGGGCGGGGGGGCAGTACTTC.

The chain uses TRBV20-1 and TRBJ2-4; TRBD2 agrees at 8 bases. CDR1 DFQATT and CDR2 SNEGSKA come from the germline V gene (reference sequence). The ends lost 1 base at V and 8 bases at J; junction bases unmatched: 1. The CDR3 is 12 residues long. This CDR3 is CSARGSGDIQYF. CDR3 in DNA: TGCAGTGCTAGAGGTAGCGGGGACATTCAGTACTTC.

This clonotype is a singleton in its sample. Here the CDR3 omits its conserved ending phenylalanine or tryptophan, so a read error is the likely source. The rearrangement links TRBV27 to TRBJ2-7; TRBD2 agrees at 7 bases. CDR1 is MNHEY and CDR2 is SMNVEV in the germline V gene (reference sequence). The length of the CDR3 is 13 residues. V trimming: 6 bases; J trimming: 1 base; junction bases outside the gene matches: 3. The CDR3 loop reads CASRLGGSYEQYS. The DNA for the CDR3 is TGTGCCAGCAGACTCGGGGGGTCCTACGAGCAGTACTCC.

This clonotype was recorded many times. The chain is built from TRBV7-9 and TRBJ2-3, with D unclear. This CDR3 is built from 17 residues. The V gene lost 0 bases and the J gene lost 0 bases, with 13 bases spanning the gap. The germline CDR1 and CDR2 sequences are SEHNR and FQNEAQ (reference sequence). DNA of the CDR3: TGTGCCAGCAGCTTAGCTTCTCGCGGACCGAGCACAGATACGCAGTATTTT. Residues: CASSLASRGPSTDTQYF.

The J gene is TRBJ2-7, the V gene TRBV19; 7 bases fit TRBD2. CDR1 and CDR2 (germline): LNHDA, SQIVND (reference sequence). The CDR3 spans 20 residues. J lost 4 bases, V lost 7 bases, and 28 bases had no gene match. The CDR3 region is CASTHPESRVRKRDRYEQYF. For the CDR3, the DNA is TGTGCCAGTACCCACCCTGAGTCCAGGGTAAGGAAGCGGGACCGGTACGAGCAGTACTTC.

The chain carries TRBV12-3 or TRBV12-4 and TRBJ2-7; 10 nucleotides match TRBD2. Losses at the gene ends were 8 bases for V and 3 bases for J; bases not matched to a gene: 10. The CDR3 runs to 15 residues. For the CDR3, the DNA is TGTGCCAGCGGGGCGGGACTAGCGCTATTCTACGAGCAGTACTTC. It specifies CASGAGLALFYEQYF.

This clonotype turned up a few times. The CDR3 sequence is CASSSVVWRRKDTQYF. In DNA form, the CDR3 reads TGTGCCAGCAGTTCAGTCGTTTGGAGACGGAAAGATACGCAGTATTTT. This chain joins TRBV28 and TRBJ2-3; D not certain. V dropped 4 bases and J dropped 5 bases, with 19 bases sitting between them. CDR1 is MDHEN, CDR2 SYDVKM, per germline. The CDR3 runs to 16 residues. The full variable domain, in which reference TRBV28 and TRBJ2-3 provide the parts outside the CDR3, is DVKVTQSSRYLVKRTGEKVFLECVQDMDHENMFWYRQDPGLGLRLIYFSYDVKMKEKGDIPEGYSVSREKKERFSLILESASTNQTSMYLCASSSVVWRRKDTQYFGPGTRLTVL.

Points on this clonotype: One end of the junction fails to match germline, which may point to a read error. The chain recombines TRBV9 with TRBJ1-3, with a weak D call TRBD1 (6 bases). This CDR3 is built from 14 residues. Per germline, CDR1 SGDLS and CDR2 YYNGEE. The CDR3 here is CASSHRVSGNSIYF. CDR3 in DNA: TGTGCCAGCAGCCACAGGGTCTCGGGAAACTCCATATATTTT.

Note on this clonotype: The junction and the germline gene differ at one end; a read error may be behind it. This chain links TRBV6-5 with TRBJ1-5; no definite D call. Germline V CDR1 and CDR2: MNHEY, SVGAGI. The CDR3 runs 15 residues. This chain's CDR3 is CASSHSSGFNQPQHF. In nucleotides, the CDR3 is TGTGCCAGCAGTCACTCGTCTGGATTCAATCAGCCCCAGCATTTT.

A note on this clonotype: This may stem from a read error, because a much larger clone lies one nucleotide away. The J gene is TRBJ2-1, the V gene TRBV28; D not certain. This CDR3 comprises 15 residues. Per the germline V gene, CDR1 is MDHEN and CDR2 is SYDVKM. CDR3 in DNA: TGTGCCAGCTCCCCTCGCCCCGAGAATTACAATGAGCAGATCTTC. Translation: CASSPRPENYNEQIF. The complete variable domain, with remaining parts taken from reference TRBV28 and TRBJ2-1, reads DVKVTQSSRYLVKRTGEKVFLECVQDMDHENMFWYRQDPGLGLRLIYFSYDVKMKEKGDIPEGYSVSREKKERFSLILESASTNQTSMYLCASSPRPENYNEQIFGPGTRLTVL.

The chain combines TRBV11-2 with TRBJ2-3, with TRBD2 identical over 11 bases. Trimming removed 3 bases from V and 3 bases from J; junction bases left unmatched: 11. This CDR3 spans 18 amino acids. Germline lookup yields CDR1 SGHAT and CDR2 FQNNGV. CDR3 residues: CASSFGTLGTSGTDTQYF. Here the CDR3 DNA reads TGTGCCAGCAGCTTCGGGACACTGGGGACTAGCGGTACAGATACGCAGTATTTT.

This clonotype appeared a few times. The chain combines TRBV7-9 with TRBJ2-1, with 14 bases matching TRBD2. The ends lost 6 bases at V and 4 bases at J; junction bases unmatched: 11. Germline V CDR1 and CDR2: SEHNR, FQNEAQ (reference sequence). This CDR3 comprises 18 residues. Written as DNA, the CDR3 is TGTGCCAGCAGACCCGGGGGGGGACTAGCGGGAGTGTACAATGAGCAGTTCTTC. Protein sequence: CASRPGGGLAGVYNEQFF.

This clonotype was found a few times. The chain joins TRBV12-3 or TRBV12-4 to TRBJ2-5, with a tentative D call TRBD1 (5 bases). This CDR3 has 12 amino acids. Trimming pared 3 bases from V and 9 bases from J, leaving 11 bases between. The chain's CDR3 is CASSFDSWSQYF. The CDR3, as DNA: TGTGCCAGCAGTTTCGACAGTTGGTCCCAGTACTTC.

This clonotype was seen a few times. The chain recombines TRBV7-2 with TRBJ2-7; D assignment may be TRBD1 or TRBD2 (5 bases each). Germline V gene sequence: CDR1 SGHTA, CDR2 FQGNSA. Trimming removed 1 base at V and 7 bases at J, with 14 bases between. The CDR3 consists of 14 residues. The CDR3 spells CASSLEGTVEEQYF. The CDR3 DNA reads as TGTGCCAGCAGCTTAGAAGGGACGGTGGAGGAGCAGTACTTC.

The sample holds a few counts of this clonotype. This chain links TRBV5-3 with TRBJ2-5; either TRBD1 or TRBD2 may fit D (5 bases each). TRBV5-3 is placed among ORFs of uncertain function. The CDR3 loop spans 12 amino acids. The V end was cut by 8 bases, the J end by 4 bases, with 12 bases between. The DNA of the CDR3 is TGTGCCAGCAGCCCGAGGGGAGAGACCCAGTACTTC. It is translated as CASSPRGETQYF.

This clonotype was seen more than once but under ten times. Without the conserved terminal phenylalanine or tryptophan, this CDR3 likely stems from a read error. This chain uses TRBV28 with TRBJ2-4; 10 nucleotides line up with TRBD2. Germline CDR1 reads MDHEN; CDR2 reads SYDVKM. This CDR3 is built from 15 residues. V trimming: 3 bases; J trimming: 9 bases; junction bases outside the gene matches: 8. The DNA for the CDR3 is TGTGCCAGCAGTTTTGGGCTAGCGGGAGCTAGCATTCAGTACTCC. Amino acids: CASSFGLAGASIQYS.

Many counts were recorded for this clonotype. The genes are TRBV28 and TRBJ1-5; D ambiguous. In germline, CDR1 is MDHEN, CDR2 SYDVKM. Trimming stripped 5 bases from V and 5 bases from J, with 16 bases between. The CDR3 spans 15 residues. CDR3 nucleotides: TGTGCCAGCAGTACACGGCCCTTTGGCTATCAGCCCCAGCATTTT. Amino acids: CASSTRPFGYQPQHF.

As to this clonotype: A much larger clone differs by one base, so this may be a read error. This chain links TRBV28 with TRBJ1-2; D is unclear. The germline V gene has CDR1 MDHEN and CDR2 SYDVKM. This CDR3 comprises 13 residues. CDR3 protein: CASSFASPYGDTF. The DNA for the CDR3 is TGTGCCAGCAGTTTTGCCAGCCCCTATGGCGACACCTTC.

This clonotype was observed a handful of times. This chain uses TRBV20-1 with TRBJ2-5, with 7 bases fitting TRBD2. The CDR3 loop spans 15 amino acids. J lost 2 bases, V lost 0 bases, and 6 bases had no gene match. The V gene's germline CDR1 is DFQATT and CDR2 SNEGSKA (reference sequence). CDR3 sequence: CSARDGDYPQETQYF. The CDR3 coding sequence is TGCAGTGCTAGAGATGGGGACTACCCTCAAGAGACCCAGTACTTC.